A single sample is the source of the 16 T cell receptor beta chains below, sequenced in a study of blood T cell repertoires in COVID-19. Assay: immunoSEQ multiplex PCR; the TCRdb copy retains only in-frame clones and omits some. The data contain fewer than 350,000 clones, about 83% of them seen just once; the ten biggest clones take up about 5.7%. Sequenced: PBMCs or T cells enriched from blood (not recorded which). Every receptor here comes from a woman in her 40s who had recovered from COVID-19.

The V call is TRBV2, the J call TRBJ2-7; TRBD1 agrees at 8 bases. V shed 8 bases and J 6 bases; nucleotides not matched to a gene: 9. CDR1 and CDR2 (germline): SNHLY, FYNNEI. The CDR3 spans 13 residues. The CDR3 nucleotides read TGTGCCAGCGACTTAGGACAGGGCTCCGAGCAGTACTTC. This gives the protein CASDLGQGSEQYF.

The rearrangement uses TRBV7-2 and TRBJ2-3; possible D gene TRBD2, 5 bases. This CDR3 is 15 amino acids long. V dropped 0 bases and J dropped 6 bases, with 13 bases sitting between them. Germline CDR1 SGHTA, CDR2 FQGNSA. CDR3 region: CASSLAGVLGDTQYF. The CDR3 DNA follows: TGTGCCAGCAGCTTAGCGGGAGTCCTTGGGGATACGCAGTATTTT.

The V call is TRBV28, the J call TRBJ1-5; 7 bases map to TRBD1. Trimming removed 10 bases from V and 6 bases from J; junction bases left unmatched: 9. Germline values: CDR1 MDHEN, CDR2 SYDVKM. The CDR3 runs 13 residues. In DNA, the CDR3 is TGTGCCACCGTTCGACAGGGTCTTCAGCCCCAGCATTTT. Translation gives CATVRQGLQPQHF.

The chain's CDR3 is CASSPGDYNEQFF. The CDR3 DNA reads as TGCGCCAGCAGCCCCGGGGACTACAATGAGCAGTTCTTC. The chain employs TRBV5-1 and TRBJ2-1; possibly TRBD2 for D (5 bases). The CDR3 is made up of 13 amino acids. The ends were cut back, 4 bases at V and 3 bases at J, with 8 bases in the middle. CDR1 is SGHRS, CDR2 YFSETQ, per germline. The variable domain in full, with the rest retrieved from reference TRBV5-1 and TRBJ2-1, is KAGVTQTPRYLIKTRGQQVTLSCSPISGHRSVSWYQQTPGQGLQFLFEYFSETQRNKGNFPGRFSGRQFSNSRSEMNVSTLELGDSALYLCASSPGDYNEQFFGPGTRLTVL.

The chain employs TRBV9 and TRBJ2-5; TRBD2 aligns across 7 bases. Germline-derived CDR1 and CDR2 are SGDLS and YYNGEE. Trimming took 5 bases from V and 2 from J; bases not matched to a gene: 12. This CDR3 contains 16 residues. CDR3 region: CASSRTWQGGQETQYF. For the CDR3, the DNA is TGTGCCAGCAGTCGCACTTGGCAGGGAGGGCAAGAGACCCAGTACTTC. Based on the CDR3 plus reference TRBV9 and TRBJ2-5, the full variable domain is DSGVTQTPKHLITATGQRVTLRCSPRSGDLSVYWYQQSLDQGLQFLIQYYNGEERAKGNILERFSAQQFPDLHSELNLSSLELGDSALYFCASSRTWQGGQETQYFGPGTRLLVL.

This clone has a single count. V and J are TRBV7-2 and TRBJ2-7; 8 bases fit TRBD2. J lost 3 bases, V lost 4 bases, and 14 bases had no gene match. This CDR3 has 17 residues. The V gene's germline CDR1 is SGHTA and CDR2 FQGNSA. CDR3 residues: CASSSPFEQREIYEQYF. The DNA for the CDR3 is TGTGCCAGCAGCTCTCCATTCGAACAGCGGGAGATCTACGAGCAGTACTTC.

The CDR3 DNA follows: TGTGCCAGCAGCTTAGACTTGGGAGGGAGGCAGATGAACACTGAAGCTTTCTTT. Translation: CASSLDLGGRQMNTEAFF. The chain joins TRBV7-9 to TRBJ1-1; D is unclear. The CDR3 contains 18 residues. CDR1 and CDR2 (germline): SEHNR, FQNEAQ (reference sequence). Between the trimmed V and J ends, which lost 1 base and 0 bases, there was a span of 18 bases. The full variable domain, in which reference TRBV7-9 and TRBJ1-1 provide the parts outside the CDR3, is DTGVSQNPRHKITKRGQNVTFRCDPISEHNRLYWYRQTLGQGPEFLTYFQNEAQLEKSRLLSDRFSAERPKGSFSTLEIQRTEQGDSAMYLCASSLDLGGRQMNTEAFFGQGTRLTVV.

The chain joins TRBV30 to TRBJ1-1; D may be TRBD1 (6 bases). The CDR3 is 13 residues long. The ends were cut back, 7 bases at V and 0 bases at J, with 12 bases in the middle. Germline V CDR1 and CDR2: GTSNPN, SVGIG (reference sequence). CDR3 sequence reads: CAYLGGLNTEAFF. CDR3 nucleotide sequence: TGTGCCTATTTAGGGGGTTTGAACACTGAAGCTTTCTTT.

V usage is TRBV19 and J usage is TRBJ2-2; 8 bases fit TRBD1. This CDR3 has 14 amino acids. CDR1 and CDR2 (germline): LNHDA, SQIVND (reference sequence). Trimming removed 7 bases from V and 6 bases from J; junction bases left unmatched: 7. The CDR3 coding sequence is TGTGCCAGTACCGGGCAGGGGGCGCCCGGGGAGCTGTTTTTT. It codes for CASTGQGAPGELFF.

The V call is TRBV10-3, the J call TRBJ2-7; 7 nucleotides match TRBD1. Germline lookup yields CDR1 ENHRY and CDR2 SYGVKD. With V trimmed by 1 base and J by 9 bases, 12 bases remained unmatched. The CDR3 totals 15 residues. CDR3 protein: CAISELKAEGGGQYF. Written as DNA, the CDR3 is TGTGCCATCAGTGAGTTAAAAGCAGAAGGGGGCGGGCAGTACTTC.

The V and J genes are TRBV20-1 and TRBJ2-3; D gene ambiguous. Trimming stripped 4 bases from V and 4 bases from J, with 6 bases between. Germline CDR1 DFQATT, CDR2 SNEGSKA (reference sequence). The length of the CDR3 is 11 residues. This CDR3 is CSAIRADTQYF. The CDR3 DNA is TGCAGTGCTATCCGCGCAGATACGCAGTATTTT.

The chain is built from TRBV3-1 (or the pseudogene TRBV3-2) and TRBJ2-7, with TRBD1 matching over 9 bases. Germline CDR1 reads LGHDT; CDR2 reads YNNKEL (reference sequence). Losses at the gene ends were 2 bases for V and 7 bases for J; bases not matched to a gene: 9. CDR3 length equals 15 residues. The CDR3 spells CASSQFGTGSSEQYF. The CDR3 region has the DNA TGTGCCAGCAGCCAATTCGGGACAGGGAGTAGTGAGCAGTACTTC.

This chain uses TRBV30 with TRBJ2-7; 7 positions agree with TRBD1. The CDR3 totals 14 residues. Trimming cost V 0 bases and J 1 base; bases outside gene matches: 3. Germline-derived CDR1 and CDR2 are GTSNPN and SVGIG (reference sequence). The CDR3 coding sequence is TGTGCCTGGAGTGTAATGGGACAGTCCTACGAGCAGTACTTC. The encoded protein is CAWSVMGQSYEQYF. The complete variable domain, with remaining parts taken from reference TRBV30 and TRBJ2-7, reads SQTIHQWPATLVQPVGSPLSLECTVEGTSNPNLYWYRQAAGRGLQLLFYSVGIGQISSEVPQNLSASRPQDRQFILSSKKLLLSDSGFYLCAWSVMGQSYEQYFGPGTRLTVT.

This chain uses TRBV7-3 with TRBJ2-3; TRBD2 aligns across 10 bases. This CDR3 is built from 16 residues. The junction had 9 bases not matched to a gene; V was cut back by 5 bases and J by 4 bases. Per the germline V gene, CDR1 is SGHTA and CDR2 is FQGTGA. CDR3 coding DNA: TGTGCCAGCAGCCTCCTGGGCGGGACTAGCGCAGATACGCAGTATTTT. This gives the protein CASSLLGGTSADTQYF.

The chain is built from TRBV9 and TRBJ1-4; TRBD1 agrees at 7 bases. Germline CDR1 and CDR2: SGDLS and YYNGEE. The CDR3 is made up of 15 amino acids. V lost 4 bases, J lost 5 bases, and 8 bases stayed unmatched. The CDR3 nucleotides read TGTGCCAGCAGCCTCCGGGACAGCGCGAATGAAAAACTGTTTTTT. Protein sequence: CASSLRDSANEKLFF.

The rearrangement uses TRBV2 and TRBJ2-1; TRBD2 is a possible D gene (5 bases). V was trimmed by 7 bases and J by 8 bases, leaving 18 bases between them. CDR3 length: 14 amino acids. In germline, CDR1 is SNHLY, CDR2 FYNNEI. The CDR3 is CASKVVRSGDEQFF. The CDR3 nucleotides are TGTGCCAGCAAGGTGGTTCGGAGCGGCGATGAGCAGTTCTTC.